The source of this TCR beta chain is a study of long-term antiretroviral therapy in people with HIV. The germline V gene has CDR1 LNHDA and CDR2 SQIVND (reference sequence). V was pared by 3 bases and J by 7 bases, with 13 bases between. The CDR3 runs 14 residues. The assay used was immunoSEQ (version v3.0), run at survey level. Profiled with immunoSEQ multiplex PCR; TCRdb holds only in-frame clones, not every one. The profile shows under 35,000 clones, about 93% of them singletons. This specimen consisted of unsorted PBMCs, obtained around 5 years after starting antiretroviral therapy. The TCR originated in a woman aged 45 to 65 with HIV. V usage is TRBV19 and J usage is TRBJ2-4, with D perhaps given as TRBD1 or TRBD2 (7 bases each). The CDR3 DNA reads TGTGCCAGTAGTATTGGGGAGGGGGCTAACATTCAGTACTTC. Translating it yields CASSIGEGANIQYF.